This TCR beta chain was observed in a study of blood T cell repertoires in COVID-19. Method: immunoSEQ multiplex PCR; TCRdb's copy keeps in-frame clones and lacks some. In the table there are roughly 100,000 clones, 75% to 90% of which are singletons. The CDR3 is made up of 11 amino acids. V lost 5 bases, J lost 7 bases, and 9 bases lay in between. Germline V gene lookup returns CDR1 MNHEY and CDR2 SVGEGT. The clonotype comes from a woman in her fifties or sixties with COVID-19, enrolled during active disease. The chain joins TRBV6-2 or TRBV6-3 to TRBJ2-7, with D perhaps matching TRBD1 (6 bases). The sequencing sample was made of peripheral blood. The DNA for the CDR3 is TGTGCCAGCAGTCCAGGGGTTGAGCAGTACTTC. Translated, it gives CASSPGVEQYF.